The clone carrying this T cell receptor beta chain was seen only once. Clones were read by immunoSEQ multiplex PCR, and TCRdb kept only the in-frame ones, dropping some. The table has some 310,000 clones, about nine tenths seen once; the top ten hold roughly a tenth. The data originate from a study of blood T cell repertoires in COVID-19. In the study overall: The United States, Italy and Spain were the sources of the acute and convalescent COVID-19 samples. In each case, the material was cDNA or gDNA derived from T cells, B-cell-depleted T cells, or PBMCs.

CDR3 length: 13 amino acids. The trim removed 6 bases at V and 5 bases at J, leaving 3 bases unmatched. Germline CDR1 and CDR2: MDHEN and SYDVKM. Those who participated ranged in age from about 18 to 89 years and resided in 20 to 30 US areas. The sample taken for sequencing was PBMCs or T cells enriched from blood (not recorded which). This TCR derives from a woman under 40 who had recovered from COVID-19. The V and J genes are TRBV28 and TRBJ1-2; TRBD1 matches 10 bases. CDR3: CASSMGQGYGYTF. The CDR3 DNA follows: TGTGCCAGCAGCATGGGACAGGGGTATGGCTACACCTTC.